This T cell receptor (beta chain) was sequenced in a study of memory CD4+ T cells and cytomegalovirus serostatus. Study processing details: Out-of-frame sequences were removed, leaving a few million distinct TCRbeta sequences. Measured with immunoSEQ multiplex PCR; TCRdb has only the in-frame clones, and not every one. The V and J calls and the clone size are those of that table, but D and trimming were determined from the DNA. The sample holds approximately 88,000 clones, about 80% seen once. Single viable CD3+CD4+CD8-CD45RO+ cells were sorted as the memory CD4+ T cells. Sequenced material: memory CD4+ T cells from blood. This TCR was recovered from an adult in good health and CMV-seropositive.

As DNA, the CDR3 is TGTGCCAGCAGAGATACGGACAGGGAATATGGCTACACCTTC. Translation gives CASRDTDREYGYTF. The rearrangement joins TRBV19 to TRBJ1-2; 8 bases are a match to TRBD1. The V gene end was trimmed by 9 bases and the J gene end by 5 bases; junction bases not matched to a gene: 11. Germline CDR1 and CDR2: LNHDA and SQIVND (reference sequence). CDR3 length: 14 residues.